This T cell receptor beta chain stems from a study of early T cells in non-severe SARS-CoV-2 infection. This clonotype was seen many times. TCRdb independently ran MiXCR on the 5' RACE reads; one entry per CDR3 protein. The table lists tens of thousands of distinct CDR3 sequences, roughly 9.4% of them singletons. This clonotype was obtained from an adult who was a healthcare worker with PCR-confirmed SARS-CoV-2 infection or an uninfected control (not recorded which). Sequenced material: whole blood, taken at baseline.

CDR3 DNA: TGTGCCAGCAGCGAATTGTCCTACGGGGATGAGCAGTTCTTC. Protein sequence: CASSELSYGDEQFF. This chain uses TRBV3-1 with TRBJ2-1, with D possibly being TRBD2 (5 bases). CDR3 length equals 14 residues. The germline V and J ends were trimmed by 5 bases and 8 bases, with 16 bases remaining between them. Germline V gives CDR1 LGHDT, CDR2 YNNKEL (reference sequence).